This T cell receptor beta chain was recovered during a study of T cell responses to AZD1222 COVID-19 vaccine. About the study: Analyses pooled second doses at about 4 or about 12 weeks.

Details on this clone: Its specificity is not known.

Overall study findings and caveats: Spike-specific TCRs gained breadth and depth after people received two AZD1222 doses. The study found vaccine-associated CD4 TCRs spanning spike, dominant at 160-218 and 743-854.

Some clones are missing from TCRdb's copy, which holds only in-frame ones; the method was immunoSEQ multiplex PCR. The table lists 110,000 or so clones, more than 75% of them singletons, with 10% to 15% in the top ten. The length of the CDR3 is 15 residues. CDR1 is SNHLY, CDR2 FYNNEI, per germline. Trimming removed 7 bases from V and 7 bases from J, with 17 bases in between. The sequencing used peripheral blood, collected on day 0 of AZD1222 vaccination. V is TRBV2 and J is TRBJ1-6, with a possible D match to TRBD1 (6 bases). The source of this sequence is an adult in good health. CDR3 protein: CASNLRDTLNSPLHF. For the CDR3, the DNA is TGTGCCAGCAACCTCCGGGACACACTAAATTCACCCCTCCACTTT.